The 6 T cell receptor beta chains in this list originate from one sample, sequenced in a study of T cell responses to AZD1222 COVID-19 vaccine. Clones were sequenced by immunoSEQ multiplex PCR, and TCRdb holds only the in-frame ones, with some missing. The sample lists about 120,000 clones; around 86% were seen once. The source material was peripheral blood, sampled on day 0 of AZD1222 vaccination. The source is an adult in good health.

The J gene is TRBJ2-1, the V gene TRBV7-2; 8 bases match TRBD1. The CDR3 has 15 amino acids. Germline values: CDR1 SGHTA, CDR2 FQGNSA. V trimming: 4 bases; J trimming: 1 base; junction bases outside the gene matches: 3. The CDR3 nucleotides read TGTGCCAGCAGCTCCGGGACAGGATCCTACAATGAGCAGTTCTTC. It is translated as CASSSGTGSYNEQFF.

This chain uses TRBV7-2 with TRBJ2-1; perhaps TRBD2 as D (7 bases). V lost 1 base and J 9 bases, leaving 19 bases between the germline ends. CDR1 is SGHTA and CDR2 is FQGNSA in the germline V gene. The CDR3 spans 16 residues. CDR3 sequence: CASSLGGGRLAGEQFF. In DNA, the CDR3 is TGTGCCAGCAGCTTAGGCGGGGGCCGCTTGGCGGGTGAGCAGTTCTTC.

The chain links TRBV19 to TRBJ1-2; tentative D call: TRBD1 (6 bases). The CDR3 consists of 16 residues. Germline values: CDR1 LNHDA, CDR2 SQIVND (reference sequence). V dropped 3 bases and J dropped 4 bases, with 18 bases sitting between them. The CDR3 spells CASSIPSGRGSYGYTF. For the CDR3, the DNA is TGTGCCAGTAGTATCCCGTCTGGCAGGGGAAGCTATGGCTACACCTTC.

V usage is TRBV10-3 and J usage is TRBJ1-1; D remains ambiguous. CDR1 is ENHRY and CDR2 is SYGVKD in the germline V gene. The CDR3 extends over 12 amino acids. The V and J ends lost 4 bases and 7 bases respectively, with 10 bases between them. The CDR3 loop is CAISGSGSEAFF. The CDR3 coding sequence is TGTGCCATCAGTGGGTCTGGAAGTGAAGCTTTCTTT.

This clone was seen only once. J is TRBJ1-5 and V is TRBV18; weak D call: TRBD1 (5 bases). CDR3 length equals 17 residues. V lost 2 bases and J lost 2, with 16 bases in between. Germline V CDR1 and CDR2: KGHSH, LQKENI. CDR3 in amino acids: CASSPGQGRRGNQPQHF. The CDR3 DNA reads as TGTGCCAGCTCACCAGGCCAGGGCCGGAGGGGCAATCAGCCCCAGCATTTT.

This chain links TRBV4-1 with TRBJ1-3; 8 bases are a match to TRBD1. V lost 4 bases, J lost 0 bases, and 14 bases stayed unmatched. The germline CDR1 and CDR2 sequences are MGHRA and YSYEKL. This CDR3 contains 19 residues. The CDR3 loop is CASSRTLRTGTNSGNTIYF. In DNA form, the CDR3 reads TGCGCCAGCAGCCGAACACTACGGACAGGGACTAACTCTGGAAACACCATATATTTT.